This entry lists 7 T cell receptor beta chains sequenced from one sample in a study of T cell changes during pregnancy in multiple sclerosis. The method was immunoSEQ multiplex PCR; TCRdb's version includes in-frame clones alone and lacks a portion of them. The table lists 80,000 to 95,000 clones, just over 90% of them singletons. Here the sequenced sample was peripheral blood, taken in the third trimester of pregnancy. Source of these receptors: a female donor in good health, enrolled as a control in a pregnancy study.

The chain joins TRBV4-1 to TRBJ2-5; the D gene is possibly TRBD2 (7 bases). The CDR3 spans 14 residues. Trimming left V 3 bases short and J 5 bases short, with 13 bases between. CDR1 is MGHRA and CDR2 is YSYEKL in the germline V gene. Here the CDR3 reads CASSQRGGAETQYF. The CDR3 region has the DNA TGCGCCAGCAGCCAGAGGGGGGGTGCGGAGACCCAGTACTTC.

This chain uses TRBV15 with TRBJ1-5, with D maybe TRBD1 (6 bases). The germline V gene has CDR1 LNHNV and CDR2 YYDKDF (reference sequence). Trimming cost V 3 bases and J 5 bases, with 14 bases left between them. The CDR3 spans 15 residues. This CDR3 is CATSREGGNYQPQHF. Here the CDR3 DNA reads TGTGCCACCAGCAGGGAGGGGGGGAACTATCAGCCCCAGCATTTT.

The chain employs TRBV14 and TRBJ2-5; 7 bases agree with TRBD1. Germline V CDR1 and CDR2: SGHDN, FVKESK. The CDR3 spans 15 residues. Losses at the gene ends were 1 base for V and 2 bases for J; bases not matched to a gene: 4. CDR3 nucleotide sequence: TGTGCCAGCAGCCAAGGGGTGACAGGGCAAGAGACCCAGTACTTC. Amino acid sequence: CASSQGVTGQETQYF.

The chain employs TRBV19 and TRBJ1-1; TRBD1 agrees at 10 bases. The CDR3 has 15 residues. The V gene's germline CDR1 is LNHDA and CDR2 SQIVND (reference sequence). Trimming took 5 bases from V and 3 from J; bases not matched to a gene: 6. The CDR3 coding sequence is TGTGCCAGTAGTTCTCGGACAGGGGGATACACTGAAGCTTTCTTT. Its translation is CASSSRTGGYTEAFF. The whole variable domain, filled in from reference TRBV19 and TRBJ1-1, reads DGGITQSPKYLFRKEGQNVTLSCEQNLNHDAMYWYRQDPGQGLRLIYYSQIVNDFQKGDIAEGYSVSREKKESFPLTVTSAQKNPTAFYLCASSSRTGGYTEAFFGQGTRLTVV.

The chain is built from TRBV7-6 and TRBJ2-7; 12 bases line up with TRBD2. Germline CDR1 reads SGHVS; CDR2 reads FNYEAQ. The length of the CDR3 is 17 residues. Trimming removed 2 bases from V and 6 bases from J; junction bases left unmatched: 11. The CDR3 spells CASSLYLAGGPGAEQYF. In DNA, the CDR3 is TGTGCCAGCAGCTTATATCTAGCGGGAGGGCCAGGGGCCGAGCAGTACTTC.

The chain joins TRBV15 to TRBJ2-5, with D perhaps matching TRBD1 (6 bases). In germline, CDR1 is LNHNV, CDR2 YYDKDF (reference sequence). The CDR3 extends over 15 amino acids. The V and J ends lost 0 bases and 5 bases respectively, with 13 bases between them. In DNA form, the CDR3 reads TGTGCCACCAGCAGAGATAGAGACAGGCCCGAGACCCAGTACTTC. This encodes CATSRDRDRPETQYF.

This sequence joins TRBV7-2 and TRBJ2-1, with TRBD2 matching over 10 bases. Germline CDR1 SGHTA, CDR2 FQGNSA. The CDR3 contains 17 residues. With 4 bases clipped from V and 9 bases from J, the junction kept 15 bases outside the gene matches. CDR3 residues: CASSSRDSGRAWGEQFF. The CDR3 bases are TGTGCCAGCAGCTCAAGGGACAGCGGGAGGGCCTGGGGTGAGCAGTTCTTC.